The 26 T cell receptor gamma chains in this list originate from one sample, sequenced in a study of human gamma delta and Vdelta1 T cells. TCRdb re-analyzed the PCR reads via CATT. The sample includes thousands of gamma-chain clones, under 6.5% of them seen just once. The source material was naive CD27+ Vdelta1 gamma-delta T cells from blood. These receptors all stem from a human donor in good health.

The J gene was identified as TRGJ1 or TRGJ2, and no V gene was called. CDR3 length equals 14 residues. This CDR3 is CATWGIGPYYKKLF. The CDR3 DNA is TGTGCCACCTGGGGAATAGGGCCCTATTATAAGAAACTCTTT.

For this clone: The DNA translation disagrees with the TCRdb protein at residue 3, so the protein in this description comes from the DNA. V usage is TRGV2 and J usage is TRGJ1 or TRGJ2. The CDR3 has 12 amino acids. CDR1 EGSNGY and CDR2 YDSYNSKV come from the germline V gene. The CDR3 nucleotides read TGTGCCGCCTGGGACAGGCCTTTTAAGAAACTCTTT. Encoded protein: CAAWDRPFKKLF.

This clone was seen a handful of times. The chain employs TRGV3 and TRGJ1 or TRGJ2. The CDR3 totals 14 residues. Germline CDR1 reads VTNTFY; CDR2 reads YDVSTARD (reference sequence). Losses at the gene ends were 4 bases for V and 0 bases for J; bases not matched to a gene: 6. Here the CDR3 reads CATWEKTNYYKKLF. For the CDR3, the DNA is TGTGCCACCTGGGAGAAGACGAATTATTATAAGAAACTCTTT.

This clone was seen only a few times. The protein that TCRdb holds for this DNA derives from a much larger clone and differs from the translated DNA at residue 10, which likely indicates a read error; the protein shown here is translated from the DNA. The rearrangement joins TRGV9 to TRGJ1 or TRGJ2. From germline, CDR1 is GITISATS and CDR2 ISYDGTV (reference sequence). The CDR3 has 13 amino acids. The CDR3 DNA is TGTGCCTTGTGGGGGACCTCTTATTATCAGAAACTCTTT. Amino acid sequence: CALWGTSYYQKLF.

Concerning this clone itself: A read error likely explains this, since a far larger clone differs by one base. Different DNA sequences within this sample yield the same CDR3. V gene TRGV9 combines with J gene TRGJ1 or TRGJ2. The CDR3 spans 11 residues. Per the germline V gene, CDR1 is GITISATS and CDR2 is ISYDGTV (reference sequence). This CDR3 reads CALWGHYKKLF. CDR3 in DNA: TGTGCCCTGTGGGGCCATTATAAGAAACTCTTT.

This clone is labeled medium-sized (0.01 to 0.1%). This sample also contains other DNA sequences that code for the same CDR3. The chain carries TRGV3 and TRGJ1 or TRGJ2. With V trimmed by 0 bases and J by 7 bases, 6 bases remained unmatched. This CDR3 region has 13 residues. Germline assignment: CDR1 VTNTFY and CDR2 YDVSTARD (reference sequence). CDR3 residues: CATWDRLRYKKLF. The CDR3 nucleotides read TGTGCCACCTGGGACAGGCTCCGCTATAAGAAACTCTTT.

This clone counts as medium-sized (0.01 to 0.1%). This sequence joins TRGV2 and TRGJP2. The germline V gene has CDR1 EGSNGY and CDR2 YDSYNSKV. Unmatched junction bases numbered 6, after V lost 0 bases and J lost 5 bases. The CDR3 has 15 residues. CDR3 in amino acids: CATWDGPKSDWIKTF. Here the CDR3 DNA reads TGTGCCACCTGGGACGGGCCGAAGAGTGATTGGATCAAGACGTTT.

This clone is categorized as medium-sized. The chain couples TRGV3 to TRGJ1 or TRGJ2. The CDR3 contains 18 residues. Looked up from germline, CDR1 is VTNTFY and CDR2 is YDVSTARD (reference sequence). V shed 0 bases, J shed 10 bases, and the junction held 24 bases outside the gene matches. The CDR3, as DNA: TGTGCCACCTGGGACAGGCAGGGGGGAGACAGTCAGGGGTGGAAGAAACTCTTT. Translation gives CATWDRQGGDSQGWKKLF.

By share, this clone ranks as medium-sized. The chain uses TRGV2 and TRGJ1 or TRGJ2. J gave up 5 bases and V 0 bases, and 4 bases lay outside the gene matches. The CDR3 spans 13 residues. Germline lookup yields CDR1 EGSNGY and CDR2 YDSYNSKV. The chain's CDR3 is CATWDGRNYKKLF. CDR3 DNA sequence: TGTGCCACCTGGGACGGGCGGAATTATAAGAAACTCTTT.

Of note for this clone: TCRdb pairs this DNA with a much larger clone's protein that differs at residue 5, likely a read error; the protein shown was translated from the DNA. The chain recombines TRGV2 with TRGJ1 or TRGJ2. CDR1 is EGSNGY, CDR2 YDSYNSKV, per germline. This CDR3 is 13 amino acids long. The CDR3 coding sequence is TGTGCCACCTGGTACGGTAATCATTATAAGAAACTCTTT. It is translated as CATWYGNHYKKLF.

This clone was picked up a small number of times. TCRdb attributes to this sequence the protein of a much larger clone, which differs from the DNA translation at residue 4; a read error is likely, and the protein displayed is translated from the DNA. The rearrangement uses TRGV2 and TRGJ1 or TRGJ2. From germline, CDR1 is EGSNGY and CDR2 YDSYNSKV. The CDR3 has 13 residues. The CDR3 bases are TGTGCCACCTGTGACGGGAATTATTATAAGAAACTCTTT. Its protein product is CATCDGNYYKKLF.

This clone was detected a few times. The TCRdb protein, from a much larger clone, departs from this DNA's translation at residue 8, likely by read error; the protein shown derives from the DNA. This rearrangement joins TRGV9 to TRGJ1 or TRGJ2. The germline gives CDR1 GITISATS, CDR2 ISYDGTV (reference sequence). This CDR3 is built from 16 residues. J was trimmed by 5 bases and V by 0 bases; bases with no gene match: 13. The CDR3 loop is CALWEVLLSRNYKKLF. The CDR3 coding sequence is TGTGCCTTGTGGGAGGTGCTATTGAGCAGGAATTATAAGAAACTCTTT.

Remarks on this clone: The protein TCRdb lists belongs to a much larger clone and differs from this DNA's translation at residue 8, which points to a read error; the protein shown is made from the DNA. The rearrangement uses TRGV3 and TRGJ1 or TRGJ2. V was clipped by 0 bases and J by 3 bases; unmatched bases: 5. CDR3 size: 14 residues. The germline V gene encodes CDR1 VTNTFY and CDR2 YDVSTARD (reference sequence). The CDR3 DNA sequence: TGTGCCACCTGGGACAGGCCTCTTTATTATAAGAAACTCTTT. Translation gives CATWDRPLYYKKLF.

This clone has more than one count but fewer than ten. This sequence joins TRGV9 and TRGJ1 or TRGJ2. CDR1 and CDR2 (germline): GITISATS, ISYDGTV (reference sequence). Losses at the gene ends were 12 bases for V and 7 bases for J; bases not matched to a gene: 12. The CDR3 runs to 11 residues. The CDR3 reads CAGGEVYKKLF. The DNA for the CDR3 is TGTGCCGGGGGGGAGGTGTATAAGAAACTCTTT.

A word on this clone: The TCRdb protein, from a much larger clone, departs from this DNA's translation at residue 3, likely by read error; the protein shown derives from the DNA. This chain links TRGV5 with TRGJ1 or TRGJ2. The CDR3 length is 11 residues. The germline CDR1 and CDR2 sequences are VINAFY and YDVSNSKD. The CDR3 sequence is CANWDRYWKLF. In DNA form, the CDR3 reads TGTGCCAACTGGGACAGGTATTGGAAACTCTTT.

The table lists this clone with a few counts. This may come from a read error, since a much larger clone is one base off. Other DNA sequences from this sample encode an identical CDR3 as well. The rearrangement joins TRGV9 to TRGJP2. J lost 11 bases, V lost 0 bases, and 3 bases had no gene match. The CDR3 totals 12 residues. Per the germline V gene, CDR1 is GITISATS and CDR2 is ISYDGTV (reference sequence). CDR3 nucleotide sequence: TGTGCCTTGTGGGAGGTGCGGTGGATCAAGACGTTT. The encoded protein is CALWEVRWIKTF.

This clone rates as medium-sized. This rearrangement joins TRGV5 to TRGJP2. The CDR3 runs to 14 residues. Per the germline V gene, CDR1 is VINAFY and CDR2 is YDVSNSKD. V dropped 0 bases and J dropped 7; count of bases not matched to a gene: 5. This chain's CDR3 is CATWDRRHDWIKTF. Written as DNA, the CDR3 is TGTGCCACCTGGGACAGGCGTCATGATTGGATCAAGACGTTT.

Comment on this clone: A read error likely explains why the TCRdb protein, taken from a much larger clone, differs from this DNA's translation at residue 14; the protein shown is translated from the DNA. This chain uses TRGV2 with TRGJ1 or TRGJ2. Germline lookup yields CDR1 EGSNGY and CDR2 YDSYNSKV. CDR3 length: 16 residues. This chain's CDR3 is CATWDGPGSDYYKELF. The CDR3 bases are TGTGCCACCTGGGACGGGCCTGGTTCGGATTATTATAAGGAACTCTTT.

The rearrangement joins TRGV3 to TRGJ1 or TRGJ2. Germline-derived CDR1 and CDR2 are VTNTFY and YDVSTARD (reference sequence). J was trimmed by 9 bases and V by 6 bases; bases with no gene match: 11. The CDR3 has 12 residues. The DNA for the CDR3 is TGTGCCACCTGGACCCGAATTTTTAAGAAACTCTTT. Residues: CATWTRIFKKLF.

Points on this clone: Other DNA sequences in the sample encode the same CDR3. V is TRGV3 and J is TRGJ1 or TRGJ2. V was clipped by 0 bases and J by 0 bases; unmatched bases: 5. This CDR3 region has 15 residues. Germline CDR1 and CDR2: VTNTFY and YDVSTARD (reference sequence). The CDR3 coding sequence is TGTGCCACCTGGGACAGGCGACGGAATTATTATAAGAAACTCTTT. Amino acids: CATWDRRRNYYKKLF.

Judged by abundance, this clone is medium-sized (0.01 to 0.1%). The sample holds other DNA sequences that translate to the same CDR3. This chain uses TRGV9 with TRGJ1 or TRGJ2. The CDR3 runs to 14 residues. The junction had 5 bases not matched to a gene; V was cut back by 2 bases and J by 1 base. Germline-derived CDR1 and CDR2 are GITISATS and ISYDGTV (reference sequence). This chain's CDR3 is CALWEGRNYYKKLF. CDR3 DNA: TGTGCCTTGTGGGAGGGCCGAAATTATTATAAGAAACTCTTT.

The V call is TRGV2, the J call TRGJ1 or TRGJ2. The CDR3 covers 13 residues. V lost 5 bases and J lost 5; bases outside the gene matches: 9. The germline CDR1 and CDR2 sequences are EGSNGY and YDSYNSKV. Here the CDR3 DNA reads TGTGCCACCTGGGCTGTCCCCGATTATAAGAAACTCTTT. Its protein is CATWAVPDYKKLF.

Notes on this clone: The protein TCRdb gives is from a much larger clone and does not agree with this DNA's translation at residues 4 and 6, likely a read error; the protein shown here comes from the DNA. V and J are TRGV9 and TRGJ1 or TRGJ2. The germline gives CDR1 GITISATS, CDR2 ISYDGTV (reference sequence). The CDR3 has 12 residues. CDR3 sequence: CALGERYYKKLF. In nucleotides, the CDR3 is TGTGCCTTGGGGGAGCGTTATTATAAGAAACTCTTT.

Worth noting for this clone: A far larger clone is just one base off, so this is likely a read error. The rearrangement joins TRGV9 to TRGJ1 or TRGJ2. Germline V CDR1 and CDR2: GITISATS, ISYDGTV (reference sequence). The CDR3 has 12 amino acids. Trimming took 9 bases from V and 2 from J; bases not matched to a gene: 7. CDR3: CALEVDYYKKLF. The CDR3 DNA reads TGTGCCTTGGAGGTGGATTATTATAAGAAACTCTTT.

V and J are TRGV2 and TRGJP2. The CDR3 covers 15 residues. V lost 6 bases to trimming and J lost 2 bases; unmatched junction nucleotides: 9. Germline CDR1 reads EGSNGY; CDR2 reads YDSYNSKV. Written as DNA, the CDR3 is TGTGCCACCTGGTTACAAAAGAGTAGTGATTGGATCAAGACGTTT. The encoded protein is CATWLQKSSDWIKTF.

The genes are TRGV9 and TRGJ1 or TRGJ2. V lost 3 bases, J lost 16 bases, and 27 bases stayed unmatched. From germline, CDR1 is GITISATS and CDR2 ISYDGTV (reference sequence). This CDR3 spans 16 amino acids. DNA for the CDR3: TGTGCCTTGTGGGAGTCTCCAGAGTTGGTCAAAAAAAACAAGCTCTTT. It is translated as CALWESPELVKKNKLF.